This record concerns one T cell receptor (beta chain) sequence. This CDR3 is built from 14 residues. Germline V lookup: CDR1 SNHLY, CDR2 FYNNEI. The ends were cut back, 7 bases at V and 6 bases at J, with 13 bases in the middle. The data were taken from a study of T cells in Graves' hyperthyroidism and ophthalmopathy. Study in general: Peripheral blood was drawn at first diagnosis, prior to all treatment.

Hyperthyroidism in the patients, aged 18 to 65, was newly diagnosed and under 2 months in duration. Regions amplified from RNA transcripts were the TCR beta CDR3 regions. A first-round RT-PCR of the TCR CDR3 used the HTBI primer set. One entry per CDR3 protein, called by TCRdb with MiXCR from the multiplex PCR reads. Seen here are 750,000 to 950,000 distinct CDR3 sequences, roughly 40% observed once, and the top ten hold about 9%. The chain is built from TRBV2 and TRBJ1-6; TRBD1 is a possible D gene (6 bases). Sequencing was performed on blood. The receptor was derived from a man younger than 35 with Graves' hyperthyroidism. CDR3 in amino acids: CASTGDFPNSPLHF. Written as DNA, the CDR3 is TGTGCCAGCACAGGGGACTTCCCTAATTCACCCCTCCACTTT. Full variable domain (missing parts from reference TRBV2 and TRBJ1-6): EPEVTQTPSHQVTQMGQEVILRCVPISNHLYFYWYRQILGQKVEFLVSFYNNEISEKSEIFDDQFSVERPDGSNFTLKIRSTKLEDSAMYFCASTGDFPNSPLHFGNGTRLTVT.